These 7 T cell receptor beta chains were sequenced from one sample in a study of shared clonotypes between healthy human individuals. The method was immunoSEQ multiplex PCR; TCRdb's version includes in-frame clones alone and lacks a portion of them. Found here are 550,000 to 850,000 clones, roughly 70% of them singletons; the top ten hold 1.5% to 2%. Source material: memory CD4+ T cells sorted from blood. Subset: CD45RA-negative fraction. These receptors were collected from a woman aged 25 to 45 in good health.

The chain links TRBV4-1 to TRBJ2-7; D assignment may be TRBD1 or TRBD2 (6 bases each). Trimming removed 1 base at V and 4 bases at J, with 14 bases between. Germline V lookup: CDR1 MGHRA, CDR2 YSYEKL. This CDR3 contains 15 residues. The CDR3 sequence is CASSQVGGHTYEQYF. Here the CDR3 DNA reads TGCGCCAGCAGCCAAGTCGGGGGACACACGTACGAGCAGTACTTC.

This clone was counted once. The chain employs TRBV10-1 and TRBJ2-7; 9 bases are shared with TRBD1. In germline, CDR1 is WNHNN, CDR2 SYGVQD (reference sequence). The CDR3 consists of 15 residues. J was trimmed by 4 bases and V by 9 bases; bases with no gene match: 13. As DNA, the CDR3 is TGCGCCAGGGTCGAACAGGGGGCTCCGTATTACGAGCAGTACTTC. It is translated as CARVEQGAPYYEQYF.

DNA for the CDR3: TGCGCCAGCAGCTTGCAGTCTGGGGGCGGCAGGGGCTACGAGCAGTACTTC. This gives the protein CASSLQSGGGRGYEQYF. V gene TRBV5-1 combines with J gene TRBJ2-7; a possible D gene is TRBD1 (6 bases). Per germline, CDR1 SGHRS and CDR2 YFSETQ. The CDR3 covers 17 residues. V lost 1 base to trimming and J lost 3 bases, with 20 bases between them.

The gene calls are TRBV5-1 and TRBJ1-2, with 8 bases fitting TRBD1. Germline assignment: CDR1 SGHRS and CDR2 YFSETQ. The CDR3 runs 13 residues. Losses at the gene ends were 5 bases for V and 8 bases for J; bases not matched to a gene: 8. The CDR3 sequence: CASSRQGADGYTF. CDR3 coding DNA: TGCGCCAGCAGTAGGCAGGGGGCGGACGGCTACACCTTC.

The CDR3 spells CASSRTSGRTETQYF. The CDR3 nucleotides read TGTGCCAGCAGCCGGACTAGCGGGAGAACGGAGACCCAGTACTTC. The gene calls are TRBV5-4 and TRBJ2-5, with TRBD2 matching 13 bases. Germline V gene sequence: CDR1 SGHNT, CDR2 YYREEE (reference sequence). The CDR3 is 15 residues long. V was clipped by 4 bases and J by 5 bases; unmatched bases: 5.

CDR3 nucleotide sequence: TGTGCCACCACTAATCCCTCTGGGGCCAACGTCCTGACTTTC. It yields the protein CATTNPSGANVLTF. V usage is TRBV19 and J usage is TRBJ2-6; no definite D call. Looked up from germline, CDR1 is LNHDA and CDR2 is SQIVND (reference sequence). The ends were cut back, 10 bases at V and 0 bases at J, with 10 bases in the middle. The CDR3 length is 14 residues.

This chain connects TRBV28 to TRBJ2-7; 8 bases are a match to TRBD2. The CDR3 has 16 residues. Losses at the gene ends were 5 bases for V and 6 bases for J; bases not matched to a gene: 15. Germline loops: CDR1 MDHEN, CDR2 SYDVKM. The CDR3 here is CASSPLRTSPSGEQYF. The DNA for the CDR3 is TGTGCCAGCAGTCCCCTCCGGACTAGCCCGTCTGGCGAGCAGTACTTC.